These 6 T cell receptor beta chains came from one sample sequenced in a study of graft-versus-host responses after intestinal transplantation. The assay was immunoSEQ multiplex PCR, and TCRdb's table has in-frame clones only and misses some. The repertoire consists of tens of thousands of clones, with about 90% occurring once and the leading ten covering roughly 0.64%. This sample comprised PBMCs, obtained 98 days after intestinal transplantation. The receptors here all came from a human patient who received an intestinal transplant, so some T cells may come from the graft donor.

This clone has a single count. V usage is TRBV5-1 and J usage is TRBJ2-1, with 12 bases matching TRBD2. The CDR3 runs to 16 residues. Germline trimming cut 1 base from V and 1 base from J; bases unmatched to any gene: 0. The germline V gene has CDR1 SGHRS and CDR2 YFSETQ. CDR3 in amino acids: CASSLTSGRSYNEQFF. CDR3 nucleotide sequence: TGCGCCAGCAGCTTGACTAGCGGGAGGTCCTACAATGAGCAGTTCTTC.

The chain carries TRBV4-1 and TRBJ2-7; 13 bases agree with TRBD2. Unmatched junction bases numbered 11, after V lost 6 bases and J lost 3 bases. The CDR3 sequence is 17 residues long. Germline V gene sequence: CDR1 MGHRA, CDR2 YSYEKL. The CDR3 sequence: CASSPGLAGVTIYEQYF. As DNA, the CDR3 is TGCGCCAGCAGTCCTGGACTAGCGGGAGTTACCATCTACGAGCAGTACTTC.

The CDR3 region has the DNA TGTGCCAGCAGCTTGGGACAGGCTCCCACCTTTCCCAGGGGTGGTCCCTACGAGCAGTACTTC. As protein: CASSLGQAPTFPRGGPYEQYF. The rearrangement uses TRBV7-3 and TRBJ2-7; the match to TRBD1 covers 8 bases. V trimming: 3 bases; J trimming: 2 bases; junction bases outside the gene matches: 24. This CDR3 spans 21 amino acids. Per germline, CDR1 SGHTA and CDR2 FQGTGA. The whole variable domain, remainder taken from reference TRBV7-3 and TRBJ2-7, is GAGVSQTPSNKVTEKGKYVELRCDPISGHTALYWYRQSLGQGPEFLIYFQGTGAADDSGLPNDRFFAVRPEGSVSTLKIQRTERGDSAVYLCASSLGQAPTFPRGGPYEQYFGPGTRLTVT.

This chain connects TRBV28 to TRBJ2-1; D not resolved. Deletions cut 5 bases from V and 8 bases from J, with 13 bases between. The CDR3 runs to 13 residues. Germline V CDR1 and CDR2: MDHEN, SYDVKM. The CDR3 region is CASSKGPPYEQFF. The DNA of the CDR3 is TGTGCCAGCAGTAAAGGGCCCCCATATGAGCAGTTCTTC.

This clone has a handful of counts. This chain connects TRBV7-9 to TRBJ2-7, with TRBD1 as a possible D gene (5 bases). The germline CDR1 and CDR2 sequences are SEHNR and FQNEAQ (reference sequence). V was clipped by 1 base and J by 5 bases, with 12 bases between them. CDR3 length equals 14 residues. Here the CDR3 DNA reads TGTGCCAGCAGCTTAGGACAGCCACCCAACGAGCAGTACTTC. Translation gives CASSLGQPPNEQYF.

This chain connects TRBV2 to TRBJ1-2, with TRBD1 identical over 7 bases. Unmatched junction bases numbered 14, after V lost 7 bases and J lost 3 bases. CDR1 and CDR2 (germline): SNHLY, FYNNEI. This CDR3 contains 16 residues. This CDR3 is CASTLDRQGRDYGYTF. CDR3 in DNA: TGTGCCAGCACCTTAGACCGACAGGGTAGGGACTATGGCTACACCTTC.